This T cell receptor beta chain was retrieved from a study of human T cells and chemical hapten exposure. Overall study results and limits: The number of TCRs above 1 in 1000 frequency did not change after DPC sensitization.

Trimming removed 5 bases from V and 7 bases from J; junction bases left unmatched: 7. The CDR3 has 13 amino acids. CDR1 is SGHTA and CDR2 is FQGNSA in the germline V gene. Stated time point: patch test 1, 2 weeks after DPC sensitization. Regarding treatment: therapeutic diphenylcyclopropenone sensitization with weekly scalp DPC. TCRdb re-analysed the RACE reads in MiXCR, keeping a single row per CDR3 protein. The data show over 75,000 distinct CDR3 sequences, around 7% seen once. This clonotype was seen more than once but under ten times. Its antigen is undetermined. The V gene is TRBV7-2, the J gene TRBJ1-1; 7 nucleotides agree with TRBD1. The sequencing used whole blood, collected in connection with sensitization to the hapten diphenylcyclopropenone (DPC). This receptor was identified in a young woman with alopecia areata. Some clones in this sample may be carry-over from other donors' samples. The CDR3 coding sequence is TGTGCCAGCAGCCCCATCCGGGACAGTGAAGCTTTCTTT. Translating gives CASSPIRDSEAFF. The full variable domain, with the rest looked up from reference TRBV7-2 and TRBJ1-1, is GAGVSQSPSNKVTEKGKDVELRCDPISGHTALYWYRQSLGQGLEFLIYFQGNSAPDKSGLPSDRFSAERTGGSVSTLTIQRTQQEDSAVYLCASSPIRDSEAFFGQGTRLTVV.